This T cell receptor beta chain was retrieved from a study of cytomegalovirus exposure and HLA in healthy donors. Findings and limits, study-wide: For presence/absence analyses, sequencing depth was assumed to be roughly uniform across donors. The study had only CMV serostatus as immune exposure information. Most of the TCR beta V segments (in an earlier analysis) were productive either about 90% or about 30% of the time. While the bulk of TCR sequences proved rare, some public TCRs turned up in many donors.

The PCR used 60 Vbeta and 13 Jbeta primers. Produced via immunoSEQ multiplex PCR; TCRdb's table is partial and in-frame only. The sample has about 180,000 clones; roughly 83% are singletons. There are 16 residues in the CDR3. V was clipped by 6 bases and J by 6 bases, with 23 bases between them. Germline CDR1 SGHRS, CDR2 YFSETQ. The count of this clone is one. The antigen is undetermined. This receptor was obtained from a boy aged 2-9 years in good health and CMV-seronegative. The V gene is TRBV5-1, the J gene TRBJ2-3; TRBD2 is a possible D gene (7 bases). The sequencing sample was made of PBMCs. The CDR3 nucleotides are TGCGCCAGCACCCCTGGTCTCTCGGGGGGCGCGGATACGCAGTATTTT. Amino acid sequence: CASTPGLSGGADTQYF.